The clone carrying this T cell receptor (beta chain) was counted once. The target antigen is unknown. Other nucleotide sequences from this sample produce the same CDR3. This specimen comes from a study of PD-1 blockade in classical Hodgkin lymphoma. Study results and limitations: Reasons behind the repertoire differences stay unclear, perhaps disease activity or earlier therapy.

The time point: cycle 4 day 1 (C4D1), after more than 5 weeks of nivolumab. Each and every patient relapsed after autologous stem cell transplantation, and patients got differing brentuximab vedotin exposure. With 0 bases removed from V and 10 bases from J, the gap between germline ends came to 13 bases. Germline CDR1 and CDR2: SGHRS and YFSETQ. CDR3 size: 13 residues. Profiling relied on immunoSEQ multiplex PCR, and the TCRdb table lists in-frame clones only, not all of them. The sample comprises approximately 30,000 clones, about four fifths of which are singletons, and 16% rests with the top ten. This clonotype was sampled from a human donor with classical Hodgkin lymphoma. The sample consisted of peripheral blood mononuclear cells (PBMCs), taken before the fourth cycle of nivolumab. J is TRBJ1-1 and V is TRBV5-1; tentatively, D is TRBD1 (5 bases). This CDR3 is CASSLGDGAVAFF. CDR3 sequence (DNA): TGCGCCAGCAGCTTGGGGGACGGGGCGGTAGCTTTCTTT.